Listed here are 2 T cell receptor beta chains from one sample, sequenced in a study of shared clonotypes between healthy human individuals. TCRdb's table, derived via immunoSEQ multiplex PCR, lists solely in-frame clones and lacks some. This table holds 980,000 or so clones, less than 85% found once. Sequencing input: memory CD4+ T cells sorted from blood. The subset: CD45RA-negative fraction. The receptors originated from a man younger than 35 in good health.

The rearrangement uses TRBV28 and TRBJ1-5; D remains ambiguous. The V gene lost 5 bases and the J gene lost 6 bases, with 17 bases spanning the gap. CDR1 is MDHEN and CDR2 is SYDVKM in the germline V gene. This CDR3 is built from 15 residues. The CDR3 DNA reads TGTGCCAGCAGTCCGGATCAAAATCCCAGTCAGCCCCAGCATTTT. This encodes CASSPDQNPSQPQHF. Complete variable domain (other parts from reference TRBV28 and TRBJ1-5): DVKVTQSSRYLVKRTGEKVFLECVQDMDHENMFWYRQDPGLGLRLIYFSYDVKMKEKGDIPEGYSVSREKKERFSLILESASTNQTSMYLCASSPDQNPSQPQHFGDGTRLSIL.

The rearrangement uses TRBV5-4 and TRBJ2-5, with 8 bases that match TRBD1. The CDR3 spans 15 residues. Germline loops: CDR1 SGHNT, CDR2 YYREEE (reference sequence). Germline trimming cut 5 bases from V and 3 bases from J; bases unmatched to any gene: 9. CDR3 DNA sequence: TGTGCCAGCAGTCCCGGACAGGGAAGGAAAGAGACCCAGTACTTC. It is translated as CASSPGQGRKETQYF.